This entry concerns a single T cell receptor beta chain. This entry comes from a study of CD8 T cells in Susac syndrome. Germline V gene sequence: CDR1 SNHLY, CDR2 FYNNEI. J was trimmed by 9 bases and V by 2 bases; bases with no gene match: 8. CDR3 size: 16 residues. RNA, at about 0.45 to 1 ug, was reverse transcribed with random hexamers. An immunoSEQ multiplex PCR generated amplified TCR beta CDR3 products spanning 54 Vbeta and 13 Jbeta. MiXCR was run by TCRdb on the immunoSEQ multiplex PCR reads, yielding one entry per CDR3 protein. The table shows hundreds of thousands of distinct CDR3 sequences, with 89% occurring only once.

Sequences were obtained from CD8+ T cells from PBMCs. The clonotype was recovered from a human donor with multiple sclerosis. The V and J genes are TRBV2 and TRBJ2-1; TRBD1 matches at 12 bases. CDR3 coding DNA: TGTGCCAGCAGTGAACCGGGACAGGGGGCGCGGAGTGAGCAGTTCTTC. This codes for CASSEPGQGARSEQFF.